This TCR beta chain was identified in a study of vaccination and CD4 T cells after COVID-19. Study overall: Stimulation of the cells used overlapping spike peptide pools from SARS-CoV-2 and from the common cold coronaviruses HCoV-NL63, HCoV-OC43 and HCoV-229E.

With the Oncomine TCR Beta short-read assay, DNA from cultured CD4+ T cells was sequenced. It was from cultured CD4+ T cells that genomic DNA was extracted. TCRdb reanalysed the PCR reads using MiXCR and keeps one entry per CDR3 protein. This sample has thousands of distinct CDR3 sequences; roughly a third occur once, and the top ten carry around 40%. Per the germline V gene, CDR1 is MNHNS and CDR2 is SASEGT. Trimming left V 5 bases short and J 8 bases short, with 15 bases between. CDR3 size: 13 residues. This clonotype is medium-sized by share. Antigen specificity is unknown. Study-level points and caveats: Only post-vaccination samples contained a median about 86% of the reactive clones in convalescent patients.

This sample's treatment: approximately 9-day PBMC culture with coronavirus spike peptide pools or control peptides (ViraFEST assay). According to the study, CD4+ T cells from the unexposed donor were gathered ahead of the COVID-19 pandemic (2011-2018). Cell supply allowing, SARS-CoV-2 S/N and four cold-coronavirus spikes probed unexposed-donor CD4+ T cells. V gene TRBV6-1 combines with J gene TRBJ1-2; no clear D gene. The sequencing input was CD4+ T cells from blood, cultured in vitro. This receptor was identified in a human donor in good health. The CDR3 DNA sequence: TGTGCCAGCAGTATGGGCGCTCAAGGCGGCTACACCTTC. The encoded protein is CASSMGAQGGYTF.